The next 26 T cell receptor beta chains were all read from a single sample in a study of PD-L1 blockade in urothelial cancer listed by TCRdb under 2017. The library was built by means of the immunoSEQ multiplex PCR assay. This immuneACCESS table, as held by TCRdb, lists in-frame sequences with V and J called but not all clones. Of the missing ones, under half trace to an unresolved V gene in checked studies; the others have no known cause. Here the sample has tens of thousands of clones; 70% to 90% occur a single time. The ten largest account for approximately 16% of the sample. This material consisted of PBMCs, taken around atezolizumab (anti-PD-L1) treatment. These receptor sequences come from a man in his sixties with urothelial cancer.

The chain links TRBV6-5 to TRBJ2-2, with a possible D match to TRBD2 (6 bases). The germline V and J ends were trimmed by 2 bases and 3 bases, with 10 bases remaining between them. The CDR3 loop spans 15 amino acids. Germline V gives CDR1 MNHEY, CDR2 SVGAGI. The CDR3 is CASSYGGLDTGELFF. The CDR3 DNA reads TGTGCCAGCAGTTACGGGGGGTTGGACACCGGGGAGCTGTTTTTT.

In nucleotides, the CDR3 is TGTGCCAGCAGCTCTGATCCAGGGGGCGCATTTGAAAAACTGTTTTTT. Translated, it gives CASSSDPGGAFEKLFF. The chain has TRBV5-4 and TRBJ1-4; 8 bases align to TRBD1. The CDR3 totals 16 residues. Germline values: CDR1 SGHNT, CDR2 YYREEE (reference sequence). V was clipped by 3 bases and J by 7 bases; unmatched bases: 11.

This clone is a singleton in its sample. The chain has TRBV2 and TRBJ1-5; D gene ambiguous. The CDR3 has 17 amino acids. Germline CDR1 and CDR2: SNHLY and FYNNEI. Trimming took 5 bases from V and 6 from J, leaving 23 bases between them. The CDR3 is CASSRFTSTWAGQPQHF. CDR3 nucleotide sequence: TGTGCCAGCAGTCGATTCACGTCCACATGGGCTGGTCAGCCCCAGCATTTT. The full variable domain, rest sourced from reference TRBV2 and TRBJ1-5, is EPEVTQTPSHQVTQMGQEVILRCVPISNHLYFYWYRQILGQKVEFLVSFYNNEISEKSEIFDDQFSVERPDGSNFTLKIRSTKLEDSAMYFCASSRFTSTWAGQPQHFGDGTRLSIL.

This clone occurred once. V usage is TRBV11-2 and J usage is TRBJ2-1; D might be TRBD1 (5 bases). The V end was cut by 3 bases, the J end by 6 bases, with 15 bases between. Germline CDR1 reads SGHAT; CDR2 reads FQNNGV. The CDR3 runs 15 residues. CDR3 region: CASSFSRGAFNEQFF. For the CDR3, the DNA is TGTGCCAGCAGCTTTTCTAGGGGCGCGTTCAATGAGCAGTTCTTC.

In its sample, this clone was seen a few times. The chain uses TRBV29-1 and TRBJ1-1; 10 bases map to TRBD1. In germline, CDR1 is SQVTM, CDR2 ANQGSEA. V lost 6 bases, J lost 3 bases, and 1 base stayed unmatched. This CDR3 has 12 amino acids. The CDR3 is CSVGQGHTEAFF. Written as DNA, the CDR3 is TGCAGCGTGGGACAGGGGCACACTGAAGCTTTCTTT.

A few counts support this clone. The rearrangement links TRBV2 to TRBJ1-2; TRBD1 agrees at 9 bases. The CDR3 extends over 15 amino acids. Germline V gives CDR1 SNHLY, CDR2 FYNNEI. The junction had 7 bases not matched to a gene; V was cut back by 4 bases and J by 4 bases. CDR3 bases: TGTGCCAGCAGTGCCCGGACAGGGGTAAGCTATGGCTACACCTTC. It is translated as CASSARTGVSYGYTF.

The chain combines TRBV7-3 with TRBJ2-7; a weak D match, TRBD2 (5 bases). The V and J ends lost 8 bases and 2 bases respectively, with 16 bases between them. The CDR3 contains 14 residues. Germline CDR1 and CDR2: SGHTA and FQGTGA. CDR3 DNA: TGTGCCAGCTCGCCGGGAAACAGAACCTACGAGCAGTACTTC. Its protein product is CASSPGNRTYEQYF.

This chain connects TRBV2 to TRBJ1-1; 7 bases line up with TRBD1. V shed 5 bases and J 4 bases; nucleotides not matched to a gene: 10. The CDR3 extends over 15 amino acids. In germline, CDR1 is SNHLY, CDR2 FYNNEI. In DNA, the CDR3 is TGTGCCAGCAGTATCATACAGGGGCGTGGCACTGAAGCTTTCTTT. This encodes CASSIIQGRGTEAFF. Filled out from reference TRBV2 and TRBJ1-1, the complete variable domain reads EPEVTQTPSHQVTQMGQEVILRCVPISNHLYFYWYRQILGQKVEFLVSFYNNEISEKSEIFDDQFSVERPDGSNFTLKIRSTKLEDSAMYFCASSIIQGRGTEAFFGQGTRLTVV.

This clone was observed once. The chain has TRBV5-4 and TRBJ2-5; 7 positions match TRBD1. The CDR3 length is 14 residues. J was trimmed by 1 base and V by 5 bases; bases with no gene match: 5. CDR1 is SGHNT, CDR2 YYREEE, per germline (reference sequence). CDR3: CASSRRQGQETQYF. Written as DNA, the CDR3 is TGTGCCAGCAGTCGCAGACAGGGCCAAGAGACCCAGTACTTC.

The gene calls are TRBV19 and TRBJ2-7, with D unclear. Germline assignment: CDR1 LNHDA and CDR2 SQIVND (reference sequence). The V gene lost 5 bases and the J gene lost 0 bases, with 14 bases spanning the gap. CDR3 size: 15 residues. CDR3 coding DNA: TGTGCCAGTAGTCACCTCTTTGGGCCCTCCTACGAGCAGTACTTC. Its protein is CASSHLFGPSYEQYF.

This chain joins TRBV29-1 and TRBJ2-7, with no clear D. CDR1 and CDR2 (germline): SQVTM, ANQGSEA. V dropped 4 bases and J dropped 2 bases, with 18 bases sitting between them. The length of the CDR3 is 15 residues. The CDR3 bases are TGCAGCGTTGTATCCCCTGAAACGCGAGCCTACGAGCAGTACTTC. It codes for CSVVSPETRAYEQYF.

CDR3 DNA sequence: TGTGCCAGCTCACACCGGGACAGGGCAGATACGCAGTATTTT. Its translation is CASSHRDRADTQYF. The chain recombines TRBV18 with TRBJ2-3; 9 bases are shared with TRBD1. Germline CDR1 reads KGHSH; CDR2 reads LQKENI. The CDR3 runs 14 residues. V shed 4 bases and J 4 bases; nucleotides not matched to a gene: 3.

The V call is TRBV7-8, the J call TRBJ1-5; 10 bases fit TRBD1. The V gene's germline CDR1 is SGHVS and CDR2 FQNEAQ. The CDR3 loop spans 15 amino acids. Losses at the gene ends were 3 bases for V and 11 bases for J; bases not matched to a gene: 10. The CDR3 DNA reads as TGTGCCAGCAGCTTGGACAGGGGGGCACTTTCGGCCCAGCATTTT. It yields the protein CASSLDRGALSAQHF.

This chain uses TRBV29-1 with TRBJ1-5; 7 bases are a match to TRBD1. V was pared by 7 bases and J by 1 base, with 4 bases of the junction left unmatched. Germline V gene lookup returns CDR1 SQVTM and CDR2 ANQGSEA. The CDR3 is 13 amino acids. The CDR3 region is CSASQGSNQPQHF. DNA for the CDR3: TGCAGCGCCTCACAGGGGAGCAATCAGCCCCAGCATTTT. The full variable domain, with the rest looked up from reference TRBV29-1 and TRBJ1-5, is SAVISQKPSRDICQRGTSLTIQCQVDSQVTMMFWYRQQPGQSLTLIATANQGSEATYESGFVIDKFPISRPNLTFSTLTVSNMSPEDSSIYLCSASQGSNQPQHFGDGTRLSIL.

The genes are TRBV28 and TRBJ2-7; a possible D gene is TRBD2 (5 bases). The V end was cut by 6 bases, the J end by 3 bases, with 15 bases between. CDR3 length: 14 residues. Germline V gives CDR1 MDHEN, CDR2 SYDVKM. CDR3 region: CASSTPAAGYEQYF. For the CDR3, the DNA is TGTGCCAGCAGCACCCCAGCGGCCGGCTACGAGCAGTACTTC.

The chain recombines TRBV5-4 with TRBJ2-7, with 8 bases identical to TRBD1. The CDR3 runs to 14 residues. Looked up from germline, CDR1 is SGHNT and CDR2 is YYREEE (reference sequence). V lost 4 bases, J lost 6 bases, and 9 bases stayed unmatched. The CDR3 spells CASSAGQGIFEQYF. CDR3 bases: TGTGCCAGCAGCGCAGGACAGGGAATCTTCGAGCAGTACTTC. The variable domain in full, with the rest retrieved from reference TRBV5-4 and TRBJ2-7, is ETGVTQSPTHLIKTRGQQVTLRCSSQSGHNTVSWYQQALGQGPQFIFQYYREEENGRGNFPPRFSGLQFPNYSSELNVNALELDDSALYLCASSAGQGIFEQYFGPGTRLTVT.

The chain is built from TRBV19 and TRBJ2-4; 7 nucleotides match TRBD1. V lost 2 bases, J lost 1 base, and 2 bases stayed unmatched. This CDR3 region has 15 residues. Germline assignment: CDR1 LNHDA and CDR2 SQIVND (reference sequence). This CDR3 is CASSIQGEAKNIQYF. The CDR3 DNA reads TGTGCCAGTAGTATACAGGGGGAGGCCAAAAACATTCAGTACTTC.

This clone was seen more than once but under ten times. The V call is TRBV19, the J call TRBJ2-2, with 9 bases that match TRBD1. After removal of 4 bases from V and 4 bases from J, the junction contained 7 bases not matched to a gene. CDR3 length: 16 residues. Germline V gene data show CDR1 as LNHDA and CDR2 as SQIVND (reference sequence). CDR3 sequence: CASSTTGGYSTGELFF. In DNA form, the CDR3 reads TGTGCCAGTAGTACTACAGGGGGCTATTCCACCGGGGAGCTGTTTTTT.

The rearrangement links TRBV18 to TRBJ2-2; D is unresolved. The CDR3 sequence is 13 residues long. Germline assignment: CDR1 KGHSH and CDR2 LQKENI. V lost 5 bases and J 4 bases, leaving 8 bases between the germline ends. The CDR3 protein is CASSRPSTGELFF. In DNA, the CDR3 is TGTGCCAGCTCAAGGCCTAGCACCGGGGAGCTGTTTTTT.

Only a few counts were recorded for this clone. The chain uses TRBV5-1 and TRBJ2-3; no reliable D call. Trimming shortened V by 2 bases and J by 1 base, and 11 bases separated the two germline ends. From germline, CDR1 is SGHRS and CDR2 YFSETQ. The CDR3 is made up of 15 amino acids. In DNA form, the CDR3 reads TGCGCCAGCAGCTTCGGTCTACGAGGCACAGATACGCAGTATTTT. This gives the protein CASSFGLRGTDTQYF.

The rearrangement uses TRBV27 and TRBJ2-1, with 8 bases that match TRBD2. Germline values: CDR1 MNHEY, CDR2 SMNVEV (reference sequence). CDR3 length: 16 amino acids. The V gene end was trimmed by 5 bases and the J gene end by 12 bases; junction bases not matched to a gene: 18. CDR3 DNA: TGTGCCAGCAGTCGTAAACTGGAGCGGGGGCCAATCGGGCAGTTCTTC. Its protein product is CASSRKLERGPIGQFF.

The CDR3 is CASSEKYYPQETQYF. The CDR3 bases are TGTGCCAGCAGTGAAAAATACTACCCCCAAGAGACCCAGTACTTC. The V gene is TRBV2, the J gene TRBJ2-5; D remains ambiguous. CDR1 SNHLY and CDR2 FYNNEI come from the germline V gene. The CDR3 has 15 amino acids. Trimming removed 2 bases from V and 1 base from J, with 11 bases in between.

V gene TRBV28 combines with J gene TRBJ2-1; 8 bases line up with TRBD2. The ends lost 3 bases at V and 4 bases at J; junction bases unmatched: 14. The germline V gene encodes CDR1 MDHEN and CDR2 SYDVKM. The CDR3 runs to 18 residues. The CDR3 loop is CASSFLAGGGIGYNEQFF. The CDR3 nucleotides read TGTGCCAGCAGTTTTTTGGCGGGGGGTGGGATTGGTTACAATGAGCAGTTCTTC.

CDR3 residues: CASSWGTSFRTGELFF. For the CDR3, the DNA is TGTGCCAGCAGCTGGGGGACTAGCTTTCGTACCGGGGAGCTGTTTTTT. This chain links TRBV7-3 with TRBJ2-2; 9 bases align to TRBD2. This CDR3 has 16 residues. Germline-derived CDR1 and CDR2 are SGHTA and FQGTGA. J was trimmed by 5 bases and V by 4 bases; bases with no gene match: 8. The variable domain in full, with the rest retrieved from reference TRBV7-3 and TRBJ2-2, is GAGVSQTPSNKVTEKGKYVELRCDPISGHTALYWYRQSLGQGPEFLIYFQGTGAADDSGLPNDRFFAVRPEGSVSTLKIQRTERGDSAVYLCASSWGTSFRTGELFFGEGSRLTVL.

The chain is built from TRBV19 and TRBJ2-7; the match to TRBD2 covers 7 bases. J lost 0 bases, V lost 5 bases, and 4 bases had no gene match. This CDR3 is built from 14 residues. Germline assignment: CDR1 LNHDA and CDR2 SQIVND (reference sequence). In DNA, the CDR3 is TGTGCCAGTAGTTTTGGACTAGGCTCCTACGAGCAGTACTTC. Translated: CASSFGLGSYEQYF.

The gene calls are TRBV9 and TRBJ1-1; TRBD1 matches 7 bases. This CDR3 is built from 14 residues. The germline gives CDR1 SGDLS, CDR2 YYNGEE. Losses at the gene ends were 4 bases for V and 1 base for J; bases not matched to a gene: 4. CDR3 nucleotide sequence: TGTGCCAGCAGCTTTGGGACAGCGAACACTGAAGCTTTCTTT. This sequence encodes CASSFGTANTEAFF.